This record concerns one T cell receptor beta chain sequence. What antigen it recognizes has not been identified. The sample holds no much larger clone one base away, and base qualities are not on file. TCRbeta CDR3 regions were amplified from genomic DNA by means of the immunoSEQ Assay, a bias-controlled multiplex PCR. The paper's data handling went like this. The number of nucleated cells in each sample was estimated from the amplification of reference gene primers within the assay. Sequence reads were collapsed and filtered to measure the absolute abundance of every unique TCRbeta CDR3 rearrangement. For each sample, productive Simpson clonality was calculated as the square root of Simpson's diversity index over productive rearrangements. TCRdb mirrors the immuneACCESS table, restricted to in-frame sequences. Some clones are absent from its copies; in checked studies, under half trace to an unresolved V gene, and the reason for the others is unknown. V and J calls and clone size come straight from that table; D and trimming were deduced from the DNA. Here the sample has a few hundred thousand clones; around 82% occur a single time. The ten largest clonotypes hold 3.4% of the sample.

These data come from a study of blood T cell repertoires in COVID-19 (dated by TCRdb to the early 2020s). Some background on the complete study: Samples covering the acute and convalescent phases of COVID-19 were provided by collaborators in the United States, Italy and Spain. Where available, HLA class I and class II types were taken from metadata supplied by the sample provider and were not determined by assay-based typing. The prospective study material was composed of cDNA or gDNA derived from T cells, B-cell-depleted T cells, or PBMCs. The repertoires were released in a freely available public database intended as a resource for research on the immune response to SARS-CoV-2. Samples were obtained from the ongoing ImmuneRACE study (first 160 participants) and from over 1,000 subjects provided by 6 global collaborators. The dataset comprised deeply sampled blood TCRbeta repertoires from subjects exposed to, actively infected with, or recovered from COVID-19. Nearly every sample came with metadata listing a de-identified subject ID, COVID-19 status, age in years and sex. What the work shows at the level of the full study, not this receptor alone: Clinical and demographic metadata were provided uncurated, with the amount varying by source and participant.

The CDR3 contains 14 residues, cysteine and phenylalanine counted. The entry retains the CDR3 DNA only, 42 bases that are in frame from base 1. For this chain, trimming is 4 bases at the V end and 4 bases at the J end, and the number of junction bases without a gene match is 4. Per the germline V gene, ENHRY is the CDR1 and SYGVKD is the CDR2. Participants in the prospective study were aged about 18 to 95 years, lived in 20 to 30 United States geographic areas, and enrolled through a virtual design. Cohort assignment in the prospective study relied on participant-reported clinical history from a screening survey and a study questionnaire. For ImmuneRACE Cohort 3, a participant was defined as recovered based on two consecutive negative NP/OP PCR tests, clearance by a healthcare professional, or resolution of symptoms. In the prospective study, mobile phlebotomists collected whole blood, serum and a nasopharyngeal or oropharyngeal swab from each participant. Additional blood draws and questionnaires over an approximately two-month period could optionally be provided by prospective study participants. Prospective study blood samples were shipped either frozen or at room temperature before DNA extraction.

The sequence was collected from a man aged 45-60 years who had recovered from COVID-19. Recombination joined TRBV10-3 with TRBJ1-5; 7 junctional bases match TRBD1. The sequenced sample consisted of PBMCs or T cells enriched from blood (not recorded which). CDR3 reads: CAISGQGWNQPQHF. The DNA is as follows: TGTGCCATCAGTGGACAGGGATGGAATCAGCCCCAGCATTTT.